The next 3 T cell receptor beta chains were all read from a single sample in a study of Ad26.COV2.S vaccination and SARS-CoV-2 variants. This table comes from immunoSEQ multiplex PCR, and its TCRdb copy is limited to in-frame clones, with some not included. Altogether 400,000 to 450,000 clones are present, 90% being singletons, with the ten largest covering 12%. Treatment meaning: around 19 received Ad26.COV2.S at low or high dose, single or two shots; about 5 received placebo; per-sample allocation not given. Collection of samples fell on day 63 after the first vaccine or placebo injection. The material sequenced was peripheral blood, taken in a trial of Ad26.COV2.S vaccine versus placebo. The receptors stem from a person aged 18-60 years who received the Ad26.COV2.S COVID-19 vaccine or a placebo.

The J gene is TRBJ2-5, the V gene TRBV5-1; no reliable D call. CDR1 and CDR2 (germline): SGHRS, YFSETQ. The CDR3 is 15 residues long. Trimming cost V 2 bases and J 0 bases, with 11 bases left between them. CDR3 sequence (DNA): TGCGCCAGCAGCTTATACAGCGAGTACCAAGAGACCCAGTACTTC. Encoded protein: CASSLYSEYQETQYF.

Only one count was recorded for this clone. CDR3 bases: TGTGCCAGCAGTGACGTAGCGGATAACCGCCAGACCCAGTACTTC. It yields the protein CASSDVADNRQTQYF. The chain employs TRBV25-1 and TRBJ2-5, with D maybe TRBD2 (6 bases). This CDR3 is built from 15 residues. The germline V gene encodes CDR1 MGHDK and CDR2 SYGVNS. V lost 3 bases, J lost 6 bases, and 17 bases lay in between.

The chain uses TRBV6-2 or TRBV6-3 and TRBJ2-1, with 9 nucleotides matching TRBD1. This CDR3 spans 17 amino acids. With 0 bases clipped from V and 2 bases from J, the junction kept 5 bases outside the gene matches. The germline V gene encodes CDR1 MNHEY and CDR2 SVGEGT. Here the CDR3 DNA reads TGTGCCAGCAGTTACTCAAGACAGGGGGAAACCTACAATGAGCAGTTCTTC. Translating gives CASSYSRQGETYNEQFF.